The 2 T cell receptor beta chains in this list originate from one sample, sequenced in a study of radiotherapy plus CTLA-4 blockade in lung cancer. TCRdb's copy holds only in-frame clones and misses some; the assay was immunoSEQ multiplex PCR. The sample lists around 85,000 clones; around 87% were seen once. Sequenced here: peripheral blood, sampled from a patient treated with radiotherapy plus ipilimumab. The receptors originated from a human donor with non-small cell lung cancer who had a partial response to radiotherapy plus ipilimumab.

This rearrangement joins TRBV29-1 to TRBJ2-1, with TRBD1 matching over 8 bases. Germline trimming cut 1 base from V and 3 bases from J; bases unmatched to any gene: 2. The CDR3 spans 14 residues. Germline lookup yields CDR1 SQVTM and CDR2 ANQGSEA. In DNA form, the CDR3 reads TGCAGCGTTGAAGCCAGGGGGCACTACAATGAGCAGTTCTTC. Protein sequence: CSVEARGHYNEQFF.

In this sample, this clone turned up once. The rearrangement links TRBV9 to TRBJ2-7; possibly TRBD2 for D (5 bases). V lost 0 bases and J 2 bases, leaving 12 bases between the germline ends. This CDR3 comprises 15 residues. The V gene's germline CDR1 is SGDLS and CDR2 YYNGEE. CDR3 sequence reads: CASSVGGSGPYEQYF. The CDR3 DNA reads as TGTGCCAGCAGCGTAGGCGGCAGCGGACCCTACGAGCAGTACTTC. Combining the CDR3 with reference TRBV9 and TRBJ2-7 gives the whole variable domain DSGVTQTPKHLITATGQRVTLRCSPRSGDLSVYWYQQSLDQGLQFLIQYYNGEERAKGNILERFSAQQFPDLHSELNLSSLELGDSALYFCASSVGGSGPYEQYFGPGTRLTVT.